One T cell receptor (beta chain) is described in this entry. What it recognizes is unknown. Germline V lookup: CDR1 MGHRA, CDR2 YSYEKL. V dropped 1 base and J dropped 4; count of bases not matched to a gene: 3. CDR3 length: 15 amino acids. This sample is drawn from a study of cytomegalovirus exposure and HLA in healthy donors. Study background: From HLA-typed donors, an early data release held approximately 85 million unique TCRs. General study findings and limits: As immune exposure information, only CMV serostatus was available. Later analysis reportedly placed an Asian-associated ancestry cluster below the roughly 680-donor mean in N-insertions. Most TCR beta V segments were productive about 90% or about 30% of the time in an earlier analysis.

PCR primers comprised 60 Vbeta and 13 Jbeta primers. TCRdb's copy holds only in-frame clones and misses some; the assay was immunoSEQ multiplex PCR. The sample consists of around 150,000 clones, about 80% of them appearing once. This chain connects TRBV4-1 to TRBJ1-3; 8 positions agree with TRBD1. This receptor was taken from a man aged 18 to 35 in good health and CMV-seropositive. Sequencing used PBMCs. CDR3 DNA: TGCGCCAGCAGCCAAGCCAGGACAGGGGGAAACACCATATATTTT. This encodes CASSQARTGGNTIYF.